Presented here are 10 T cell receptor beta chains from one specimen sequenced in a study of T cells in Graves' hyperthyroidism and ophthalmopathy. From RNA transcripts, TCR beta CDR3 regions were amplified. A set of HTBI primers served as the primers for a first-round RT-PCR of the TCR CDR3. TCRdb fed the multiplex PCR reads into MiXCR, producing one record per CDR3 protein. The table shows roughly 98,000 distinct CDR3 sequences, with 40% occurring only once. The sequenced sample consisted of peripheral blood or thyroid tissue (not recorded which). The origin of the receptors is a woman aged 25 to 45 with Graves' hyperthyroidism.

The chain recombines TRBV30 with TRBJ1-4; D is uncertain. The V end was cut by 1 base, the J end by 4 bases, with 7 bases between. Germline loops: CDR1 GTSNPN, CDR2 SVGIG (reference sequence). The CDR3 loop spans 13 amino acids. The CDR3 loop reads CAWSDGFNEKLFF. The DNA of the CDR3 is TGTGCCTGGAGTGACGGATTTAATGAAAAACTGTTTTTT.

Many counts were recorded for this clonotype. The V gene is TRBV5-6, the J gene TRBJ1-4, with 10 positions matching TRBD1. The V segment lost 2 bases and the J segment 8 bases; nucleotides outside the gene matches: 9. The CDR3 consists of 16 residues. Germline CDR1 and CDR2: SGHDT and YYEEEE. CDR3 DNA: TGTGCCAGCAGCTTTGGCGTGGGACAGGGGAACGAAAAACTGTTTTTT. Its translation is CASSFGVGQGNEKLFF.

This clonotype was observed a single time. The rearrangement uses TRBV7-9 and TRBJ2-5, with 8 bases that match TRBD1. V was clipped by 5 bases and J by 1 base; unmatched bases: 15. Germline V gene sequence: CDR1 SEHNR, CDR2 FQNEAQ (reference sequence). The CDR3 loop spans 18 amino acids. For the CDR3, the DNA is TGTGCCAGCAGCCCCAGGGGGCGTCAGGGCCCGGCCCAAGAGACCCAGTACTTC. Translating it yields CASSPRGRQGPAQETQYF.

This clonotype counts as medium-sized. A read error may produce the germline difference seen at one junction end. J is TRBJ2-2 and V is TRBV7-7; D tentatively reads TRBD1 or TRBD2 (5 bases each). The CDR3 runs to 14 residues. CDR1 and CDR2 from the germline V gene are SSHAT and FNYEAQ (reference sequence). The CDR3 DNA reads TGTGCTAGCAGCTCCGGGACCCGCACCGGGGAGCTGTTTTTT. This translates into CASSSGTRTGELFF.

Notes on this clonotype: The junction departs from the called germline gene at one end, perhaps through a read error. The chain uses TRBV12-3 or TRBV12-4 and TRBJ2-2; the match to TRBD1 covers 10 bases. CDR3 length: 15 residues. The CDR3 nucleotides are TGTGCCAGTGCCTGGACAGGGGGGAACGCCGGGGAGCTGTTTTTT. Translating gives CASAWTGGNAGELFF.

J is TRBJ1-2 and V is TRBV2, with TRBD1 as a possible D gene (6 bases). The CDR3 covers 9 residues. Germline V gene sequence: CDR1 SNHLY, CDR2 FYNNEI. The germline V and J ends were trimmed by 9 bases and 10 bases, with 9 bases remaining between them. CDR3 bases: TGTGCCAGTGGACAGACCTACACCTTC. This codes for CASGQTYTF. Filled out from reference TRBV2 and TRBJ1-2, the complete variable domain reads EPEVTQTPSHQVTQMGQEVILRCVPISNHLYFYWYRQILGQKVEFLVSFYNNEISEKSEIFDDQFSVERPDGSNFTLKIRSTKLEDSAMYFCASGQTYTFGSGTRLTVV.

The chain carries TRBV11-2 and TRBJ1-6; 9 positions match TRBD1. The length of the CDR3 is 15 residues. J was trimmed by 8 bases and V by 6 bases; bases with no gene match: 8. Germline assignment: CDR1 SGHAT and CDR2 FQNNGV. This chain's CDR3 is CASRPTGGEDSPLHF. Here the CDR3 DNA reads TGTGCCAGCAGGCCTACAGGGGGCGAGGATTCACCCCTCCACTTT.

The genes are TRBV14 and TRBJ1-1, with 8 bases identical to TRBD1. V trimming: 4 bases; J trimming: 4 bases; junction bases outside the gene matches: 14. The germline gives CDR1 SGHDN, CDR2 FVKESK. This CDR3 is built from 17 residues. The CDR3 sequence: CASSLHEYQGAGTEAFF. In DNA form, the CDR3 reads TGTGCCAGCAGCCTCCACGAGTATCAGGGGGCCGGCACTGAAGCTTTCTTT.

This clonotype was recorded many times. The chain has TRBV9 and TRBJ1-6; D gene unclear. V lost 3 bases, J lost 0 bases, and 16 bases lay in between. The CDR3 consists of 18 residues. Germline V lookup: CDR1 SGDLS, CDR2 YYNGEE. The CDR3 coding sequence is TGTGCCAGCAGCGCGTATAACAGTGTACGCTCCTATAATTCACCCCTCCACTTT. Translation gives CASSAYNSVRSYNSPLHF. The full variable domain, completed using reference TRBV9 and TRBJ1-6, is DSGVTQTPKHLITATGQRVTLRCSPRSGDLSVYWYQQSLDQGLQFLIQYYNGEERAKGNILERFSAQQFPDLHSELNLSSLELGDSALYFCASSAYNSVRSYNSPLHFGNGTRLTVT.

The chain is built from TRBV25-1 and TRBJ2-3; no reliable D call. Between the trimmed V and J ends, which lost 8 bases and 1 base, there was a span of 16 bases. The CDR3 sequence is 15 residues long. Germline-derived CDR1 and CDR2 are MGHDK and SYGVNS. The DNA of the CDR3 is TGTGCCAGCTCCCTGGGCGGAATCCGCACAGATACGCAGTATTTT. Its protein is CASSLGGIRTDTQYF.